This T cell receptor beta chain originates from a study of blood T cell repertoires in COVID-19. Whole-study context: The samples span acute and convalescent COVID-19 from the United States, Italy and Spain. From T cells, B-cell-depleted T cells, or PBMCs came the material, which was cDNA or gDNA.

This CDR3 comprises 16 residues. Germline lookup yields CDR1 MDHEN and CDR2 SYDVKM. V lost 6 bases to trimming and J lost 1 base, with 15 bases between them. Original data processing: Reference gene primer amplification gave estimated nucleated cell counts. Data came from immunoSEQ multiplex PCR; TCRdb stores just in-frame clones and leaves some out. Clone size and the V and J calls come from that table; the DNA yielded D and trimming. The sample yields 120,000 or so clones, around 77% seen once. This TCR derives from a human donor in a cohort sampled during active COVID-19. This chain joins TRBV28 and TRBJ2-2; D is possibly TRBD2 (6 bases). Sequenced material: peripheral blood. Here the CDR3 reads CASRPPRERNTGELFF. For the CDR3, the DNA is TGTGCCAGCAGACCCCCCCGGGAGAGGAACACCGGGGAGCTGTTTTTT.